Below are 30 T cell receptor beta chains sequenced from a single sample in a study of HIV-infected patients and healthy controls. About 500 ng RNA was reverse transcribed with alpha and beta constant-region primers. Alpha and beta chain libraries were made separately by chain-specific third strand synthesis with multiplexing indices. Each CDR3 protein gets one entry after TCRdb re-called the 5' RACE reads with MiXCR. The sample lists 15,000 to 20,000 distinct CDR3 sequences, 4.5% to 7% occurring once. No cell fractionation was done, so the repertoire covers all unsorted peripheral blood T cells. The sample comprised blood. The source of these receptors is an adult in good health.

This clonotype is classed as medium-sized. The V call is TRBV29-1, the J call TRBJ2-2; 9 nucleotides agree with TRBD2. The CDR3 is made up of 14 amino acids. Germline loops: CDR1 SQVTM, CDR2 ANQGSEA. Trimming took 4 bases from V and 5 from J; bases not matched to a gene: 5. The CDR3 sequence is CSVARLAETGELFF. CDR3 DNA: TGCAGCGTTGCCAGACTAGCGGAGACCGGGGAGCTGTTTTTT.

The table lists this clonotype with many counts. V and J are TRBV4-2 and TRBJ2-5; 7 bases match TRBD2. The germline gives CDR1 LGHNA, CDR2 YNFKEQ. The CDR3 is made up of 15 amino acids. With V trimmed by 0 bases and J by 3 bases, 4 bases remained unmatched. CDR3 region: CASSQDLAVKETQYF. CDR3 bases: TGTGCCAGCAGCCAAGATCTAGCGGTCAAAGAGACCCAGTACTTC.

This clonotype was observed at least ten times. The chain has TRBV7-3 and TRBJ2-3; 12 nucleotides match TRBD2. The CDR3 runs to 17 residues. The J segment lost 0 bases and the V segment lost 4 bases, leaving 5 bases of the junction unmatched. Germline CDR1 SGHTA, CDR2 FQGTGA. CDR3 in DNA: TGTGCCAGCAGCTCGACTAGCGGGGGCCCGAGCACAGATACGCAGTATTTT. This sequence encodes CASSSTSGGPSTDTQYF.

This clonotype was counted ten times or more. The chain has TRBV12-3 or TRBV12-4 and TRBJ2-7; the D is unclear. The V gene lost 4 bases and the J gene lost 7 bases, with 20 bases spanning the gap. The CDR3 runs 15 residues. The CDR3 here is CASSSSRGVGREQYF. The CDR3 DNA sequence: TGTGCCAGCAGTTCCTCTCGTGGGGTCGGCCGAGAGCAGTACTTC.

At least ten counts were recorded for this clonotype. The V gene is TRBV10-2, the J gene TRBJ2-1; D is perhaps TRBD1 (6 bases). The V gene's germline CDR1 is WSHSY and CDR2 SAAADI. The CDR3 sequence is 17 residues long. V lost 6 bases to trimming and J lost 4 bases, with 22 bases between them. The CDR3 sequence is CASRPPGHPIGYNEQFF. Here the CDR3 DNA reads TGCGCCAGCAGGCCCCCGGGACACCCAATCGGGTACAATGAGCAGTTCTTC.

This clonotype was counted ten times or more. The J gene is TRBJ2-5, the V gene TRBV20-1; D may be TRBD1 or TRBD2 (5 bases each). Trimming took off 2 bases at V and 5 bases at J, with 21 bases between the two ends. The length of the CDR3 is 16 residues. CDR1 DFQATT and CDR2 SNEGSKA come from the germline V gene (reference sequence). The CDR3 DNA follows: TGCAGTGCTAGACCTAGGATGATGTGGGGGAGCGAGACCCAGTACTTC. Protein: CSARPRMMWGSETQYF.

Ten or more counts support this clonotype. The V gene is TRBV5-1, the J gene TRBJ1-1; D uncertain. V was trimmed by 0 bases and J by 1 base, leaving 7 bases between them. CDR1 is SGHRS and CDR2 is YFSETQ in the germline V gene. The CDR3 sequence is 14 residues long. CDR3 sequence reads: CASSLAPPNTEAFF. Here the CDR3 DNA reads TGCGCCAGCAGCTTGGCCCCTCCGAACACTGAAGCTTTCTTT.

This clonotype was seen repeatedly, ten times or more. The J gene is TRBJ1-1, the V gene TRBV7-3; D gene ambiguous. Germline assignment: CDR1 SGHTA and CDR2 FQGTGA. The length of the CDR3 is 13 residues. Trimming shortened V by 5 bases and J by 1 base, and 8 bases separated the two germline ends. The CDR3 loop reads CASSPIKNTEAFF. The CDR3 DNA follows: TGTGCCAGCAGCCCAATCAAGAACACTGAAGCTTTCTTT.

This clonotype was recorded at least ten times. J is TRBJ2-2 and V is TRBV4-1, with D uncertain. The CDR3 contains 15 residues. Looked up from germline, CDR1 is MGHRA and CDR2 is YSYEKL. Trimming pared 0 bases from V and 6 bases from J, leaving 11 bases between. CDR3 protein: CASSQDPRSSGELFF. In nucleotides, the CDR3 is TGCGCCAGCAGCCAAGATCCTAGGTCATCCGGGGAGCTGTTTTTT.

Ten or more counts support this clonotype. The rearrangement links TRBV9 to TRBJ1-4; D ambiguous. Germline V gives CDR1 SGDLS, CDR2 YYNGEE. Trimming stripped 0 bases from V and 4 bases from J, with 7 bases between. The CDR3 length is 14 residues. The CDR3 sequence: CASSVAGSNEKLFF. Written as DNA, the CDR3 is TGTGCCAGCAGCGTAGCCGGGAGTAATGAAAAACTGTTTTTT.

In its sample, this clonotype was seen a few times. The chain combines TRBV23-1 with TRBJ2-1, with TRBD2 as a possible D gene (6 bases). TRBV23-1 belongs to the ORF category, with a function that is uncertain. Trimming removed 3 bases from V and 8 bases from J, with 26 bases in between. The CDR3 is made up of 18 amino acids. The CDR3 reads CASSHPTLPGLQPYEQFF. CDR3 nucleotides: TGCGCCAGCAGTCATCCCACCTTACCGGGACTTCAACCTTATGAGCAGTTCTTC.

V usage is TRBV5-4 and J usage is TRBJ1-2; the D gene is possibly TRBD1 (6 bases). V was cut by 6 bases and J by 2 bases, with 17 bases left in between. This CDR3 has 15 residues. Germline lookup yields CDR1 SGHNT and CDR2 YYREEE (reference sequence). The CDR3: CASTPTQGQNYGYTF. The CDR3, as DNA: TGTGCCAGCACCCCCACTCAGGGACAAAACTATGGCTACACCTTC.

The sample holds many counts of this clonotype. The chain employs TRBV20-1 and TRBJ1-1, with a weak D call TRBD1 (6 bases). The V gene's germline CDR1 is DFQATT and CDR2 SNEGSKA (reference sequence). Trimming took 3 bases from V and 5 from J, leaving 19 bases between them. This CDR3 is built from 15 residues. The CDR3: CSARGPGGGETEAFF. CDR3 DNA: TGCAGTGCTAGGGGGCCGGGAGGGGGTGAGACTGAAGCTTTCTTT.

This clonotype was recorded at least ten times. This sequence joins TRBV6-5 and TRBJ1-2, with D hard to call. Germline CDR1 and CDR2: MNHEY and SVGAGI. The germline V and J ends were trimmed by 5 bases and 3 bases, with 13 bases remaining between them. CDR3 length: 14 residues. The CDR3 loop reads CASSMREEDYGYTF. The CDR3 DNA reads TGTGCCAGCAGTATGAGGGAGGAGGACTATGGCTACACCTTC.

By its share, this clonotype is medium-sized. This chain joins TRBV6-2 or TRBV6-3 and TRBJ1-3; TRBD1 matches at 7 bases. Germline V CDR1 and CDR2: MNHEY, SVGEGT. V was pared by 5 bases and J by 0 bases, with 1 base of the junction left unmatched. The CDR3 loop spans 14 amino acids. The DNA for the CDR3 is TGTGCCAGCAGTCGGGACAGCTCTGGAAACACCATATATTTT. Translating it yields CASSRDSSGNTIYF.

In its sample, this clonotype was seen many times. The chain employs TRBV12-3 or TRBV12-4 and TRBJ2-3, with TRBD2 matching over 8 bases. The trim removed 5 bases at V and 0 bases at J, leaving 4 bases unmatched. The CDR3 runs to 15 residues. CDR3 nucleotides: TGTGCCAGCAGTCCCGGGACTAGGAGCACAGATACGCAGTATTTT. This translates into CASSPGTRSTDTQYF.

Many counts were recorded for this clonotype. The rearrangement uses TRBV19 and TRBJ2-3; a weak D match, TRBD1 (5 bases). Germline CDR1 is LNHDA and CDR2 is SQIVND (reference sequence). Trimming shortened V by 1 base and J by 0 bases, and 14 bases separated the two germline ends. The CDR3 covers 17 residues. The CDR3 DNA reads TGTGCCAGTAGTATAGTAATGCGACAGCAAAGCACAGATACGCAGTATTTT. It encodes CASSIVMRQQSTDTQYF.

The sample holds many counts of this clonotype. V is TRBV9 and J is TRBJ2-5; tentative D call: TRBD2 (5 bases). CDR1 is SGDLS, CDR2 YYNGEE, per germline. The CDR3 sequence is 14 residues long. V was shortened by 4 bases and J by 9 bases, with 19 bases between the two germline ends. In DNA, the CDR3 is TGTGCCAGCAGCCCCACGCCGGGATTCAAGGCCCAGTACTTC. It specifies CASSPTPGFKAQYF. The variable domain in full, completed from reference TRBV9 and TRBJ2-5, reads DSGVTQTPKHLITATGQRVTLRCSPRSGDLSVYWYQQSLDQGLQFLIQYYNGEERAKGNILERFSAQQFPDLHSELNLSSLELGDSALYFCASSPTPGFKAQYFGPGTRLLVL.

This clonotype appeared many times. V usage is TRBV6-4 and J usage is TRBJ1-1, with D unclear. The CDR3 runs to 13 residues. Germline CDR1 and CDR2: MRHNA and SNTAGT. The germline V and J ends were trimmed by 0 bases and 3 bases, with 5 bases remaining between them. The CDR3 nucleotides are TGTGCCAGCAGTGACTCGGAATACACTGAAGCTTTCTTT. This codes for CASSDSEYTEAFF.

This clonotype was seen at least ten times. The V gene is TRBV12-3 or TRBV12-4, the J gene TRBJ1-1; D is uncertain. V lost 6 bases, J lost 3 bases, and 11 bases lay in between. CDR3 length: 13 residues. CDR3 sequence: CASSLTEDTEAFF. The DNA of the CDR3 is TGTGCCAGCAGCCTAACGGAAGACACTGAAGCTTTCTTT.

This clonotype was found many times. This chain connects TRBV20-1 to TRBJ2-3; 8 bases are a match to TRBD2. The germline V gene has CDR1 DFQATT and CDR2 SNEGSKA (reference sequence). CDR3 length: 15 residues. With 3 bases clipped from V and 0 bases from J, the junction kept 5 bases outside the gene matches. The CDR3 sequence is CSASQRGGSTDTQYF. The CDR3 bases are TGCAGTGCTAGTCAACGCGGGGGGAGCACAGATACGCAGTATTTT.

This clonotype is termed medium-sized. The gene calls are TRBV4-2 and TRBJ2-5; 7 nucleotides align to TRBD2. J was trimmed by 3 bases and V by 5 bases; bases with no gene match: 6. Germline CDR1 LGHNA, CDR2 YNFKEQ. The CDR3 has 14 amino acids. DNA of the CDR3: TGTGCCAGCAGCACCCTCGGACTAGAAGAGACCCAGTACTTC. It is translated as CASSTLGLEETQYF.

Many counts were recorded for this clonotype. The J gene is TRBJ1-2, the V gene TRBV20-1, with D unresolved. The germline V gene has CDR1 DFQATT and CDR2 SNEGSKA (reference sequence). The CDR3 is made up of 11 amino acids. Deletions cut 3 bases from V and 2 bases from J, with 4 bases between. The CDR3 DNA reads TGCAGTGCTAGTGAAAACTATGGCTACACCTTC. Its translation: CSASENYGYTF.

This clonotype came up many times. This chain connects TRBV29-1 to TRBJ1-2; no reliable D call. The germline V gene has CDR1 SQVTM and CDR2 ANQGSEA. The ends were cut back, 1 base at V and 6 bases at J, with 9 bases in the middle. The CDR3 contains 12 residues. DNA of the CDR3: TGCAGCGTTGAAGTTCTTGTAGATGGCTACACCTTC. Translated: CSVEVLVDGYTF.

About this clonotype: At one of its ends the junction is not consistent with the germline gene, which may arise from a read error. This chain joins TRBV6-2 or TRBV6-3 and TRBJ2-1; 9 nucleotides match TRBD1. The CDR3 loop spans 15 amino acids. Per germline, CDR1 MNHEY and CDR2 SVGEGT. CDR3 region: CASSPGTGPSDEQGF. In DNA form, the CDR3 reads TGTGCCAGCAGTCCGGGGACAGGGCCTTCGGATGAGCAGGGCTTC.

By frequency in the sample, this clonotype is medium-sized (0.01 to 0.1%). The chain combines TRBV11-2 with TRBJ2-6, with TRBD1 matching over 7 bases. The trim removed 5 bases at V and 0 bases at J, leaving 10 bases unmatched. The CDR3 has 18 residues. Germline V CDR1 and CDR2: SGHAT, FQNNGV. The CDR3 sequence: CASSLGQVLSSGANVLTF. The CDR3 coding sequence is TGTGCCAGCAGCCTAGGACAGGTTCTATCCTCTGGGGCCAACGTCCTGACTTTC. Using reference TRBV11-2 and TRBJ2-6 for the parts outside the CDR3, the full variable domain is EAGVAQSPRYKIIEKRQSVAFWCNPISGHATLYWYQQILGQGPKLLIQFQNNGVVDDSQLPKDRFSAERLKGVDSTLKIQPAKLEDSAVYLCASSLGQVLSSGANVLTFGAGSRLTVL.

The sample holds many counts of this clonotype. The J gene is TRBJ2-5, the V gene TRBV19; D may be TRBD2 (7 bases). CDR1 is LNHDA and CDR2 is SQIVND in the germline V gene (reference sequence). This CDR3 has 14 amino acids. Trimming cost V 5 bases and J 4 bases, with 14 bases left between them. The CDR3 is CASSLGGAGETQYF. CDR3 sequence (DNA): TGTGCCAGTAGTTTGGGGGGGGCCGGAGAGACCCAGTACTTC.

This clonotype was seen repeatedly, ten times or more. The rearrangement links TRBV7-2 to TRBJ1-5; D is unresolved. The germline V gene has CDR1 SGHTA and CDR2 FQGNSA. The CDR3 has 16 residues. V gave up 0 bases and J gave up 0 bases, with 9 bases separating them. The CDR3 coding sequence is TGTGCCAGCAGCTTAGCGCATGGGCGTAGCAATCAGCCCCAGCATTTT. Translated: CASSLAHGRSNQPQHF. Combining the CDR3 with reference TRBV7-2 and TRBJ1-5 gives the whole variable domain GAGVSQSPSNKVTEKGKDVELRCDPISGHTALYWYRQSLGQGLEFLIYFQGNSAPDKSGLPSDRFSAERTGGSVSTLTIQRTQQEDSAVYLCASSLAHGRSNQPQHFGDGTRLSIL.

This clonotype was seen repeatedly, ten times or more. An end of the junction differs from the germline gene, which may be a read error. The rearrangement uses TRBV7-7 and TRBJ1-4; D is unresolved. The germline V gene encodes CDR1 SSHAT and CDR2 FNYEAQ (reference sequence). This CDR3 spans 14 amino acids. The CDR3 nucleotides read TGTGCTAGCAGCTTAGCGGTTAACAATGAAAAACTGTTTTTT. It yields the protein CASSLAVNNEKLFF.

By sample share, this clonotype is medium-sized (0.01 to 0.1%). The gene calls are TRBV29-1 and TRBJ2-6; D remains ambiguous. Per germline, CDR1 SQVTM and CDR2 ANQGSEA. With 4 bases removed from V and 1 base from J, the gap between germline ends came to 8 bases. CDR3 size: 14 residues. The CDR3 here is CSVVDGSGANVLTF. Here the CDR3 DNA reads TGCAGCGTTGTAGATGGTTCTGGGGCCAACGTCCTGACTTTC.